Here is one T cell receptor (beta chain) with its context. The CDR3 totals 13 residues. Per germline, CDR1 MDHEN and CDR2 SYDVKM. V shed 6 bases and J 1 base; nucleotides not matched to a gene: 0. The assay was immunoSEQ multiplex PCR, and TCRdb's table has in-frame clones only and misses some. The table shows about 85,000 clones, with about 95% occurring only once. The sample belongs to a study of technical replicates of blood from several donors. The V call is TRBV28, the J call TRBJ2-3, with TRBD2 matching over 8 bases. Sequencing input: T cells isolated from PBMCs. The clonotype comes from a human donor in good health. This CDR3 reads CASRTSGTDTQYF. The DNA of the CDR3 is TGTGCCAGCAGGACTAGCGGCACAGATACGCAGTATTTT.